The sequence of this T cell receptor beta chain was determined in a study of shared clonotypes between healthy human individuals. At the level of the study: Contributing individuals were two females and three males aged 18 to 49.

The quantity of DNA used in unsorted PBMC replicate PCRs was 250 to 350 ng, corresponding to 25,000 to 35,000 T cell genomes. TCRdb keeps only in-frame clones here, not all; method: immunoSEQ multiplex PCR. The sample shows more than 450,000 clones, less than 85% of them seen only once. In this sample, this clone turned up a few times. CDR1 is SGHRS, CDR2 YFSETQ, per germline. V dropped 4 bases and J dropped 3 bases, with 13 bases sitting between them. The CDR3 totals 15 residues. Material: PBMCs. This clonotype was sampled from a woman aged 40 to 50 in good health. Some clones in this sample may be carry-over from other donors' samples. V gene TRBV5-1 combines with J gene TRBJ1-4; tentative D call: TRBD1 (5 bases). The CDR3 loop is CASSRAGAANEKLFF. In DNA form, the CDR3 reads TGCGCCAGCAGCCGGGCCGGGGCGGCTAATGAAAAACTGTTTTTT. Full variable domain (missing parts from reference TRBV5-1 and TRBJ1-4): KAGVTQTPRYLIKTRGQQVTLSCSPISGHRSVSWYQQTPGQGLQFLFEYFSETQRNKGNFPGRFSGRQFSNSRSEMNVSTLELGDSALYLCASSRAGAANEKLFFGSGTQLSVL.